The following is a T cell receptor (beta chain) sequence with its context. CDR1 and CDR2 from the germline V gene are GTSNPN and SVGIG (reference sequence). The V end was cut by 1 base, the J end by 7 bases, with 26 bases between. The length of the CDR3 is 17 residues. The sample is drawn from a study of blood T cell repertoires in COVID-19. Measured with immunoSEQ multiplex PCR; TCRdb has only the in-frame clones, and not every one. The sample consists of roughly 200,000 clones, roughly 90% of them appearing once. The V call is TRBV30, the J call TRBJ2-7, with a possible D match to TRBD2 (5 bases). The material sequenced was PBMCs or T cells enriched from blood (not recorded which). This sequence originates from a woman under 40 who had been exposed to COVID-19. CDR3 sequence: CAWSGRDSAILPGEQYF. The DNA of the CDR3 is TGTGCCTGGAGTGGCCGGGATAGCGCCATTTTACCGGGGGAGCAGTACTTC.